The 9 T cell receptor beta chains below come from one sample, sequenced in a study of cytomegalovirus exposure and HLA in healthy donors. With 60 Vbeta and 13 Jbeta primers, the PCR was carried out. Only in-frame clones appear in the TCRdb table, and some are missing; sequencing was by immunoSEQ multiplex PCR. Of roughly 120,000 clones in the sample, about 86% are singletons; the top ten hold less than 2.5%. The source material was PBMCs. The receptors originated from a woman aged 40-49 years in good health and CMV-seronegative.

The V and J genes are TRBV18 and TRBJ1-5; weak D call: TRBD1 (6 bases). Germline CDR1 reads KGHSH; CDR2 reads LQKENI. The CDR3 has 15 amino acids. The germline V and J ends were trimmed by 1 base and 4 bases, with 11 bases remaining between them. CDR3 loop: CASSPLRGANQPQHF. CDR3 bases: TGTGCCAGCTCACCACTGCGGGGGGCAAATCAGCCCCAGCATTTT.

On this clone: Additional DNA sequences in this sample encode the identical CDR3. The chain carries TRBV5-4 and TRBJ2-7, with a tentative D call TRBD2 (6 bases). The germline gives CDR1 SGHNT, CDR2 YYREEE (reference sequence). V lost 3 bases and J 4 bases, leaving 20 bases between the germline ends. The CDR3 is 16 amino acids. The CDR3 DNA is TGTGCCAGCAGCTCACCCACCGGGACGGGGGATTACGAGCAGTACTTC. This gives the protein CASSSPTGTGDYEQYF.

This sequence joins TRBV15 and TRBJ2-4; tentatively, D is TRBD1 (6 bases). The germline CDR1 and CDR2 sequences are LNHNV and YYDKDF (reference sequence). V was clipped by 2 bases and J by 0 bases, with 14 bases between them. This CDR3 comprises 17 residues. CDR3 residues: CATSRKGHNLAKNIQYF. In DNA form, the CDR3 reads TGTGCCACCAGCAGAAAGGGACATAATCTAGCCAAAAACATTCAGTACTTC.

The rearrangement uses TRBV7-9 and TRBJ2-7; D is perhaps TRBD2 (5 bases). The CDR3 consists of 17 residues. V shed 1 base and J shed 0 bases, with 16 bases lying between them. CDR1 is SEHNR and CDR2 is FQNEAQ in the germline V gene (reference sequence). The CDR3 DNA sequence: TGTGCCAGCAGCTTAGGCATTGAGCGGCAGAGCTCCTACGAGCAGTACTTC. Its translation is CASSLGIERQSSYEQYF.

DNA of the CDR3: TGCGCCAGCAGCTCCGACTCCCGCAGGGTCACCGGGGAGCTGTTTTTT. This codes for CASSSDSRRVTGELFF. V and J are TRBV5-1 and TRBJ2-2, with D perhaps matching TRBD1 (5 bases). The CDR3 is made up of 16 amino acids. Between the trimmed V and J ends, which lost 3 bases and 4 bases, there was a span of 16 bases. Looked up from germline, CDR1 is SGHRS and CDR2 is YFSETQ.

The gene calls are TRBV15 and TRBJ1-1, with D unclear. This CDR3 is built from 16 residues. Trimming pared 1 base from V and 0 bases from J, leaving 12 bases between. CDR1 LNHNV and CDR2 YYDKDF come from the germline V gene (reference sequence). CDR3 in amino acids: CATSRGQVSMNTEAFF. In nucleotides, the CDR3 is TGTGCCACCAGCAGAGGGCAGGTCTCAATGAACACTGAAGCTTTCTTT.

This chain joins TRBV28 and TRBJ1-5; 9 nucleotides match TRBD1. The CDR3 length is 17 residues. Losses at the gene ends were 4 bases for V and 1 base for J; bases not matched to a gene: 8. Germline CDR1 reads MDHEN; CDR2 reads SYDVKM. The CDR3: CASSSGQGVLSNQPQHF. For the CDR3, the DNA is TGTGCCAGCAGTTCGGGACAGGGCGTTTTGAGCAATCAGCCCCAGCATTTT. Based on the CDR3 plus reference TRBV28 and TRBJ1-5, the full variable domain is DVKVTQSSRYLVKRTGEKVFLECVQDMDHENMFWYRQDPGLGLRLIYFSYDVKMKEKGDIPEGYSVSREKKERFSLILESASTNQTSMYLCASSSGQGVLSNQPQHFGDGTRLSIL.

CDR3 amino acids: CASSVEGDTYNEQFF. CDR3 coding DNA: TGTGCCAGCAGCGTAGAGGGGGACACCTACAATGAGCAGTTCTTC. This rearrangement joins TRBV9 to TRBJ2-1; tentative D call: TRBD1 (6 bases). V was clipped by 0 bases and J by 2 bases, with 9 bases between them. This CDR3 has 15 amino acids. Germline CDR1 SGDLS, CDR2 YYNGEE.

V usage is TRBV27 and J usage is TRBJ2-5; the match to TRBD1 covers 8 bases. The CDR3 is 16 amino acids. The germline gives CDR1 MNHEY, CDR2 SMNVEV (reference sequence). V shed 6 bases and J 5 bases; nucleotides not matched to a gene: 14. The CDR3 loop reads CASSRTGGMRLETQYF. The CDR3 DNA reads TGTGCCAGCAGCAGAACAGGGGGAATGCGGTTGGAGACCCAGTACTTC.